The 12 T cell receptor beta chains listed next were all sequenced from one sample in a study of glioma-infiltrating T cells. The iRepertoire nested amplicon-rescue multiplex PCR amplified TCR alpha and beta CDR3s from RNA. TCRdb re-derived calls from the multiplex PCR reads in MiXCR, one entry per CDR3 protein. Of roughly 120,000 distinct CDR3 sequences listed, under 30% are singletons. Sequenced input: glioma tissue, nonneoplastic brain tissue, or PBMCs (not recorded which). Receptors originate from a human donor with low-grade glioma or glioblastoma, undergoing nonglioma brain surgery, or in good health (not recorded which).

This clonotype was observed at least ten times. The chain recombines TRBV4-2 with TRBJ2-3, with 9 bases matching TRBD2. The CDR3 loop spans 18 amino acids. Germline values: CDR1 LGHNA, CDR2 YNFKEQ. The V segment lost 0 bases and the J segment 2 bases; nucleotides outside the gene matches: 9. CDR3 region: CASSQDPVSGGNTDTQYF. The CDR3 DNA sequence: TGTGCCAGCAGCCAAGATCCCGTCAGCGGGGGGAACACAGATACGCAGTATTTT.

This clonotype was counted many times. The chain employs TRBV20-1 and TRBJ2-2, with 8 bases fitting TRBD1. CDR3 size: 14 residues. V lost 6 bases, J lost 0 bases, and 3 bases stayed unmatched. Germline V gene sequence: CDR1 DFQATT, CDR2 SNEGSKA (reference sequence). The CDR3, as DNA: TGCAGTGCCAGGACAGGGACGAACACCGGGGAGCTGTTTTTT. Protein sequence: CSARTGTNTGELFF.

This clonotype showed up many times. V gene TRBV28 combines with J gene TRBJ1-1; 7 bases are shared with TRBD1. Germline V gene data show CDR1 as MDHEN and CDR2 as SYDVKM. CDR3 size: 14 residues. J lost 7 bases, V lost 3 bases, and 8 bases had no gene match. CDR3 sequence: CASSFADRVNEAFF. The CDR3 region has the DNA TGTGCCAGCAGTTTCGCCGACAGGGTGAATGAAGCTTTCTTT. Full variable domain (remainder filled in from reference TRBV28 and TRBJ1-1): DVKVTQSSRYLVKRTGEKVFLECVQDMDHENMFWYRQDPGLGLRLIYFSYDVKMKEKGDIPEGYSVSREKKERFSLILESASTNQTSMYLCASSFADRVNEAFFGQGTRLTVV.

Points on this clonotype: Compared with germline, one end of the junction differs, possibly owing to a read error. The chain employs TRBV19 and TRBJ2-6, with 9 bases that match TRBD1. This CDR3 spans 17 amino acids. CDR1 and CDR2 (germline): LNHDA, SQIVND (reference sequence). The CDR3, as DNA: TGTACCAGTAGCCCGTCGGGACAGGGATCTGGGGCCAACGTCCTGACTTTC. This gives the protein CTSSPSGQGSGANVLTF.

This clonotype was counted at least ten times. The chain is built from TRBV20-1 and TRBJ2-1; tentatively, D is TRBD1 or TRBD2 (5 bases each). CDR3 length: 16 residues. Trimming removed 1 base from V and 6 bases from J, with 19 bases in between. CDR1 DFQATT and CDR2 SNEGSKA come from the germline V gene (reference sequence). CDR3 in DNA: TGCAGTGCTAGAGTGGGGGATTACCGATCCCCCAATGAGCAGTTCTTC. It translates to CSARVGDYRSPNEQFF.

This clonotype came up many times. The V call is TRBV5-1, the J call TRBJ1-1; D not resolved. CDR3 length: 13 residues. Germline V gene lookup returns CDR1 SGHRS and CDR2 YFSETQ. The germline V and J ends were trimmed by 4 bases and 3 bases, with 10 bases remaining between them. The CDR3 nucleotides read TGCGCCAGCAGCCCTGGACGGGACACTGAAGCTTTCTTT. It specifies CASSPGRDTEAFF. Complete variable domain (other parts from reference TRBV5-1 and TRBJ1-1): KAGVTQTPRYLIKTRGQQVTLSCSPISGHRSVSWYQQTPGQGLQFLFEYFSETQRNKGNFPGRFSGRQFSNSRSEMNVSTLELGDSALYLCASSPGRDTEAFFGQGTRLTVV.

This clonotype has a handful of counts. The V call is TRBV5-1, the J call TRBJ2-5; D is unresolved. Looked up from germline, CDR1 is SGHRS and CDR2 is YFSETQ. V was trimmed by 0 bases and J by 2 bases, leaving 8 bases between them. The CDR3 has 14 amino acids. Here the CDR3 reads CASSLVQQQETQYF. The CDR3 region has the DNA TGCGCCAGCAGCTTGGTGCAGCAGCAAGAGACCCAGTACTTC.

Concerning this clonotype itself: One end of the junction does not line up with germline, which may come from a read error. The V gene is TRBV6-1, the J gene TRBJ2-7, with 8 bases identical to TRBD1. CDR3 size: 12 residues. In germline, CDR1 is MNHNS, CDR2 SASEGT. The CDR3 sequence is CASSTRTGFPCF. CDR3 in DNA: TGTGCCAGCAGTACCAGGACAGGGTTTCCGTGCTTC.

This clonotype showed up many times. As DNA, the CDR3 is TGCGCCAGCAGCCCCCAGGGGGCCGTTCAGCCCCAGCATTTT. It is translated as CASSPQGAVQPQHF. The rearrangement joins TRBV5-1 to TRBJ1-5, with 8 bases fitting TRBD1. The CDR3 loop spans 14 amino acids. V lost 4 bases and J lost 6; bases outside the gene matches: 6. Per germline, CDR1 SGHRS and CDR2 YFSETQ.

In this sample, this clonotype turned up many times. V gene TRBV7-2 combines with J gene TRBJ2-7, with D uncertain. The CDR3 extends over 13 amino acids. The V and J ends lost 3 bases and 3 bases respectively, with 9 bases between them. The germline CDR1 and CDR2 sequences are SGHTA and FQGNSA. CDR3 coding DNA: TGTGCCAGCAGCTTCGGGTTAGGCTACGAGCAGTACTTC. It encodes CASSFGLGYEQYF.

At least ten counts were recorded for this clonotype. The DNA of the CDR3 is TGCGCCAGCAGCCAAATCCCGCCAGGGACAGGGGGCGTCTATGGCTACACCTTC. It translates to CASSQIPPGTGGVYGYTF. This chain joins TRBV4-1 and TRBJ1-2, with 12 bases aligning to TRBD1. CDR3 length equals 18 residues. V was pared by 2 bases and J by 4 bases, with 11 bases of the junction left unmatched. Per germline, CDR1 MGHRA and CDR2 YSYEKL.

There are many counts of this clonotype. The chain has TRBV7-2 and TRBJ2-1; D ambiguous. The CDR3 is made up of 16 amino acids. Germline CDR1 reads SGHTA; CDR2 reads FQGNSA. V was shortened by 4 bases and J by 0 bases, with 13 bases between the two germline ends. CDR3 DNA sequence: TGTGCCAGCAGCTCCAACGGTCTAAGCTCCTACAATGAGCAGTTCTTC. Translated, it gives CASSSNGLSSYNEQFF.